This T cell receptor beta chain was obtained from a study of early T cells in non-severe SARS-CoV-2 infection. At the level of the study: Sequencing used unsorted whole-blood bulk RNA, so chains lack pairing. Study-wide findings and caveats: VDJdb matching, biased toward anti-spike CD8 responses, missed private and CD4 specificities.

Unique molecular identifiers (one per individual cDNA molecule) were attached. TCRdb passed the 5' RACE reads through MiXCR, listing each CDR3 protein once. Among roughly 30,000 distinct CDR3 sequences listed, 4.5% to 5% were seen once. Germline values: CDR1 SEHNR, CDR2 FQNEAQ (reference sequence). The V gene lost 4 bases and the J gene lost 10 bases, with 17 bases spanning the gap. The CDR3 spans 15 residues. This clonotype was detected only a few times. Its antigen is unidentified. The chain carries TRBV7-9 and TRBJ1-6; D unresolved. The TCR originated in an adult who was a healthcare worker with PCR-confirmed SARS-CoV-2 infection or an uninfected control (not recorded which). Input material: whole blood. The CDR3 is CASSSPPAGRSPLHF. The CDR3 coding sequence is TGTGCCAGCAGCTCGCCCCCAGCCGGCCGCTCACCCCTCCACTTT.